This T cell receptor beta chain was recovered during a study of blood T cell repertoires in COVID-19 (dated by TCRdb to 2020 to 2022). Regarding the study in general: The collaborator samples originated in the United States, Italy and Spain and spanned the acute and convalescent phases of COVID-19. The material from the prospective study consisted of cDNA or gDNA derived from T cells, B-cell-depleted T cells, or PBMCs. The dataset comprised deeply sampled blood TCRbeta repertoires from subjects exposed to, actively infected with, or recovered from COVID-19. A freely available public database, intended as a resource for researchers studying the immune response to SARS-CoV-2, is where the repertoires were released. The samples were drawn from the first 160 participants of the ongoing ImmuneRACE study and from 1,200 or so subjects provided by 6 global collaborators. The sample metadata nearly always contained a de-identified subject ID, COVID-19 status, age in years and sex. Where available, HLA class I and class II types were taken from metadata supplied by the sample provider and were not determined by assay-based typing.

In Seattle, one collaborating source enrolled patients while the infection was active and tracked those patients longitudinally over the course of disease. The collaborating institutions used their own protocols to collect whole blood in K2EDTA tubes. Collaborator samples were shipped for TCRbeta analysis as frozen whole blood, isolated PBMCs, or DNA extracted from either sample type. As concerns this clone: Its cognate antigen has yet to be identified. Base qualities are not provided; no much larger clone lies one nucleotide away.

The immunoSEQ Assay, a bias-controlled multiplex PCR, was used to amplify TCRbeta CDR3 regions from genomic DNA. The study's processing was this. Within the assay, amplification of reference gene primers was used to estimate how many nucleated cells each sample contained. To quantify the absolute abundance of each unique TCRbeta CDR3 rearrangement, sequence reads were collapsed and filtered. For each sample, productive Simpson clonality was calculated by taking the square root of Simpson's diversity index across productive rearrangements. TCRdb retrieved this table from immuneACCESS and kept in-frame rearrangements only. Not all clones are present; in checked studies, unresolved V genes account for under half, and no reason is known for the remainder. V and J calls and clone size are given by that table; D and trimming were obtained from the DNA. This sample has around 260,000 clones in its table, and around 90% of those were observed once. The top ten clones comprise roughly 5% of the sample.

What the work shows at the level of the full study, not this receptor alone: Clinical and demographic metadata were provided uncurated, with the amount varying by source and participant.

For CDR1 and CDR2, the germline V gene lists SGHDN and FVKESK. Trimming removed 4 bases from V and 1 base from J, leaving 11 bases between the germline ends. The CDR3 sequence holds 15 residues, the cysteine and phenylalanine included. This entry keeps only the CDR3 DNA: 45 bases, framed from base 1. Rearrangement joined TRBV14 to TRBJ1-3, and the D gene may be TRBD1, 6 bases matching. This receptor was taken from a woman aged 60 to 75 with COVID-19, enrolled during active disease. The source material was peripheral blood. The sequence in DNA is TGTGCCAGCAGCCGTCTCAGGGGTTCTGGAAACACCATATATTTT. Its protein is CASSRLRGSGNTIYF.